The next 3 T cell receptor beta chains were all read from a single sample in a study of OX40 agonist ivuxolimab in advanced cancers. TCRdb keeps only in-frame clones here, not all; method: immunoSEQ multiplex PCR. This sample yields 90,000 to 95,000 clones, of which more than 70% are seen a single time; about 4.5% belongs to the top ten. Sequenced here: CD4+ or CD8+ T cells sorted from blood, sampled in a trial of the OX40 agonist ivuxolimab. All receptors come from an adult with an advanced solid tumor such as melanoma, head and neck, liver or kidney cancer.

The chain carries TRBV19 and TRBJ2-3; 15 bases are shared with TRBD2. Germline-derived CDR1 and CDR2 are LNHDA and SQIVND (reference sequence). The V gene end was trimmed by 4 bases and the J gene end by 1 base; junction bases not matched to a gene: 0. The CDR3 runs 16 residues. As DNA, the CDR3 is TGTGCCAGTAGTAGGACTAGCGGGAGGGGCACAGATACGCAGTATTTT. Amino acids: CASSRTSGRGTDTQYF. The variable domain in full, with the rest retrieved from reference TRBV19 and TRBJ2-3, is DGGITQSPKYLFRKEGQNVTLSCEQNLNHDAMYWYRQDPGQGLRLIYYSQIVNDFQKGDIAEGYSVSREKKESFPLTVTSAQKNPTAFYLCASSRTSGRGTDTQYFGPGTRLTVL.

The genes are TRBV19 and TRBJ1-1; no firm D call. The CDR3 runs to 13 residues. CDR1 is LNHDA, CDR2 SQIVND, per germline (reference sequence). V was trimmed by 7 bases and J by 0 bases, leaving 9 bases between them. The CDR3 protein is CASNGLMNTEAFF. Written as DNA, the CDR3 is TGTGCCAGTAACGGCTTAATGAACACTGAAGCTTTCTTT.

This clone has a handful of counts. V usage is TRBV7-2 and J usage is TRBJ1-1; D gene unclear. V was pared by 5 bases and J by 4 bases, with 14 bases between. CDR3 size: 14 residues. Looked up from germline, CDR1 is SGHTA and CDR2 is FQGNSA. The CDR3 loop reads CASSTASRGTEAFF. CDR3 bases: TGTGCCAGCAGCACAGCCTCACGGGGCACTGAAGCTTTCTTT.